This TCR beta chain emerged from a study of blood T cells in healthy people across ages. The study, taken as a whole, reports: TCR beta diversity, measured per million T cells, fell in a roughly linear way with age.

V was trimmed by 5 bases and J by 6 bases, leaving 13 bases between them. The germline gives CDR1 SEHNR, CDR2 FQNEAQ (reference sequence). The CDR3 covers 13 residues. A second PCR of roughly 7 to 11 cycles used a sample-barcoded 5' primer and a J-beta primer mix. All samples yielded 3 million or more CDR3-containing paired-end reads. TCRdb re-called the 5' RACE reads through MiXCR, storing one row per CDR3 protein. The table lists 1.8 million or so distinct CDR3 sequences, 39% of them singletons, with 20% to 25% in the top ten. Every donor provided roughly 10 milliliters of peripheral blood. This clonotype turned up a few times. The antigen remains undetermined.

The chain couples TRBV7-9 to TRBJ1-2; D not resolved. The clonotype originates from a human donor in good health. The sequencing sample was made of blood. This chain's CDR3 is CASSQSFGNGYTF. The CDR3 DNA reads as TGTGCCAGCAGCCAATCTTTTGGTAATGGCTACACCTTC.